This T cell receptor (beta chain) was profiled in a study of T-cell reconstitution after alpha-beta-depleted transplantation in children (TCRdb year 2016). General notes on the study: T-cell immune reconstitution after TCRalphabeta/CD19-depleted allogeneic hematopoietic cell transplantation in children was quantitatively tracked in the study by means of TCR repertoire profiling.

As concerns this clonotype: The specificity of this receptor is unknown. No qualities accompany the bases; no much larger clone lies one base away.

The V end gives up 0 bases and the J end 4 bases, leaving 7 bases in the junction not matched to a gene. The CDR3 has 17 amino acids, counting the end cysteine and phenylalanine. Of the read, only the CDR3 DNA is kept; its 51 bases are in frame from base 1. CDR1 and CDR2 are drawn from the germline V gene: KGHSH, LQKENI. Library prep was done by PCR. The instrument was an Illumina HiSeq 2500. To normalize quantification of the TCRbeta repertoire, the TCR libraries were built with molecular barcoding that relied on unique molecular identifiers. TCRdb reworked the public reads: Q25 trimming with fastp, MiXCR clone assembly, productive beta chains retained. CDR3 protein duplicates are merged, each entry listing the most common genes and DNA. A total of approximately 590,000 distinct CDR3 sequences appear in this sample, more than 9% of them only once. In total, the top ten clones hold less than 5% of the sample.

The sequence joins TRBV18 to TRBJ2-3; 10 of the junction bases match TRBD1. The sequence was obtained from a human donor who donated a stem cell graft to a child with acute myeloid leukemia. Sample: PBMCs from the stem cell graft donor, taken from the stem cell graft. The CDR3 is CASSPPIGDRGSDTQYF. The DNA reads as follows: TGTGCCAGCTCACCACCGATTGGGGACAGGGGATCAGATACGCAGTATTTT.